The entry below gives a single TCR beta chain sequence along with its context. Its antigen remains unidentified. The sample originates from a study of T cell responses to AZD1222 COVID-19 vaccine. Generated by immunoSEQ multiplex PCR, the TCRdb table keeps only in-frame clones and is missing some. Here the sample spans approximately 100,000 clones, 92% being singletons. Study-wide results and limits: Donors were chiefly white British, with a greater number of females, and clonal diversity was perhaps underestimated. Repertoire sampling happened only post peak T cell response.

The germline V gene has CDR1 LGHNA and CDR2 YSLEER. This CDR3 contains 16 residues. V shed 1 base, J shed 1 base, and the junction held 4 bases outside the gene matches. The chain recombines TRBV4-3 with TRBJ2-5; TRBD2 matches 9 bases. This TCR was recovered from an adult in good health. The sample was peripheral blood, taken on day 0 of AZD1222 vaccination. DNA for the CDR3: TGCGCCAGCAGCCAAGGGGCGGGGGGGATCCAAGAGACCCAGTACTTC. As protein: CASSQGAGGIQETQYF.